A single sample is the source of the 23 T cell receptor beta chains below, sequenced in a study of blood T cells in healthy people across ages. Alongside a J-beta primer mix, a sample-barcoded 5' primer served in a second PCR lasting 7 to 11 cycles. One entry per CDR3 protein results from TCRdb running MiXCR on the 5' RACE reads. The sample consists of approximately 670,000 distinct CDR3 sequences, around 38% of them appearing once. The sample consisted of blood. Receptors were obtained from a man aged 80 or over in good health.

In its sample, this clonotype was seen a few times. The chain is built from TRBV6-1 and TRBJ2-1, with 14 bases matching TRBD2. The trim removed 6 bases at V and 2 bases at J, leaving 9 bases unmatched. The CDR3 length is 18 residues. Germline assignment: CDR1 MNHNS and CDR2 SASEGT. CDR3 bases: TGTGCCAGCAGCAAGGGACTAGCGGGAGTAGTCACCTACAATGAGCAGTTCTTC. Translation: CASSKGLAGVVTYNEQFF.

V is TRBV6-5 and J is TRBJ2-1; 7 nucleotides line up with TRBD2. With 6 bases clipped from V and 7 bases from J, the junction kept 9 bases outside the gene matches. Germline CDR1 reads MNHEY; CDR2 reads SVGAGI. CDR3 size: 14 residues. The CDR3 region has the DNA TGTGCCAGCAGCTCCTCGGGGAGGGCTAATGAGCAGTTCTTC. This encodes CASSSSGRANEQFF.

This clonotype has a handful of counts. J is TRBJ2-5 and V is TRBV20-1, with D perhaps assigned TRBD1 or TRBD2 (5 bases each). Germline V gives CDR1 DFQATT, CDR2 SNEGSKA (reference sequence). V lost 3 bases to trimming and J lost 5 bases, with 19 bases between them. CDR3 length: 15 residues. The CDR3 sequence is CSARQSGPTPETQYF. DNA for the CDR3: TGCAGTGCTAGGCAATCGGGACCAACCCCGGAGACCCAGTACTTC.

This clonotype was observed a handful of times. V gene TRBV28 combines with J gene TRBJ2-3; possibly TRBD1 or TRBD2 for D (5 bases each). The CDR3 runs 15 residues. V lost 5 bases and J 7 bases, leaving 19 bases between the germline ends. Germline-derived CDR1 and CDR2 are MDHEN and SYDVKM. The CDR3 loop is CASSPPGTQVYTQYF. CDR3 in DNA: TGTGCCAGCAGTCCCCCAGGGACCCAGGTTTATACGCAGTATTTT.

The chain links TRBV29-1 to TRBJ2-7, with 11 positions matching TRBD2. The trim removed 4 bases at V and 7 bases at J, leaving 9 bases unmatched. The CDR3 extends over 14 amino acids. Per the germline V gene, CDR1 is SQVTM and CDR2 is ANQGSEA. The DNA of the CDR3 is TGCAGCGTTGGGGGACTAGCGGAGTGGGATGAGCAGTACTTC. This encodes CSVGGLAEWDEQYF.

The gene calls are TRBV12-3 or TRBV12-4 and TRBJ1-5; D call uncertain. Trimming stripped 7 bases from V and 0 bases from J, with 4 bases between. The CDR3 has 12 amino acids. The CDR3 loop reads CASTSSNQPQHF. CDR3 nucleotides: TGTGCCAGCACTAGTAGCAATCAGCCCCAGCATTTT.

The chain uses TRBV16 and TRBJ2-7, with D perhaps being TRBD1 or TRBD2 (5 bases each). V lost 0 bases and J 4 bases, leaving 19 bases between the germline ends. This CDR3 has 17 residues. Germline V gene data show CDR1 as KGHSY and CDR2 as FQNENV. The CDR3 DNA is TGTGCCAGCAGCCAATCCTCAGGGAGTATTTTGGCGTACGAGCAGTACTTC. The encoded protein is CASSQSSGSILAYEQYF.

The V and J genes are TRBV7-2 and TRBJ2-7; D may be TRBD1 or TRBD2 (6 bases each). Germline lookup yields CDR1 SGHTA and CDR2 FQGNSA. V lost 4 bases, J lost 1 base, and 20 bases lay in between. CDR3 length: 17 amino acids. CDR3 protein: CASSSDRRGAESYEQYF. The CDR3 DNA reads TGTGCCAGCAGCTCAGACAGGCGGGGAGCAGAGTCCTACGAGCAGTACTTC. The whole variable domain, filled in from reference TRBV7-2 and TRBJ2-7, reads GAGVSQSPSNKVTEKGKDVELRCDPISGHTALYWYRQSLGQGLEFLIYFQGNSAPDKSGLPSDRFSAERTGGSVSTLTIQRTQQEDSAVYLCASSSDRRGAESYEQYFGPGTRLTVT.

The chain employs TRBV28 and TRBJ1-5; D may be TRBD1 (5 bases). Trimming cost V 6 bases and J 3 bases, with 9 bases left between them. The germline V gene has CDR1 MDHEN and CDR2 SYDVKM. This CDR3 contains 13 residues. The CDR3 region is CASRRQPNQPQHF. In DNA, the CDR3 is TGTGCCAGCAGAAGACAGCCCAATCAGCCCCAGCATTTT.

The chain has TRBV20-1 and TRBJ1-2; D not resolved. CDR1 and CDR2 (germline): DFQATT, SNEGSKA (reference sequence). Trimming removed 1 base at V and 3 bases at J, with 21 bases between. The CDR3 sequence is 17 residues long. This CDR3 is CSARGGPLRRNHYGYTF. CDR3 coding DNA: TGCAGTGCTAGAGGAGGACCACTAAGAAGGAACCACTATGGCTACACCTTC.

The chain has TRBV2 and TRBJ2-2, with a tentative D call TRBD1 (6 bases). Germline V lookup: CDR1 SNHLY, CDR2 FYNNEI. Trimming left V 4 bases short and J 11 bases short, with 17 bases between. The CDR3 has 14 residues. The CDR3 DNA reads TGTGCCAGCAGTGTCTCGGCAGGGGTATTTGAGCTGTTTTTT. As protein: CASSVSAGVFELFF.

The gene calls are TRBV3-1 and TRBJ1-6, with D uncertain. The CDR3 has 14 residues. From germline, CDR1 is LGHDT and CDR2 YNNKEL (reference sequence). Trimming took 1 base from V and 8 from J, leaving 9 bases between them. The CDR3 DNA reads TGTGCCAGCAGCCAAGGGCACCGCGATTCACCCCTCCACTTT. It is translated as CASSQGHRDSPLHF.

The chain has TRBV5-1 and TRBJ2-4, with 7 bases lining up with TRBD2. The J call is uncertain, as TRBJ2-7 better fits the DNA end. The germline CDR1 and CDR2 sequences are SGHRS and YFSETQ. The CDR3 is 14 amino acids. CDR3 in amino acids: CASSLAAGDYEQYF. The CDR3 DNA follows: TGCGCCAGCAGCTTGGCTGCGGGAGACTACGAGCAGTACTTC.

V gene TRBV7-2 combines with J gene TRBJ2-5, with D possibly TRBD2 on 6 matching bases. V was clipped by 5 bases and J by 2 bases, with 12 bases between them. Looked up from germline, CDR1 is SGHTA and CDR2 is FQGNSA. The CDR3 contains 14 residues. CDR3 sequence reads: CASSIRRGQETQYF. The CDR3 DNA sequence: TGTGCCAGCAGCATCCGCCGGGGGCAAGAGACCCAGTACTTC.

J is TRBJ2-3 and V is TRBV5-1, with unresolved D. V was pared by 3 bases and J by 0 bases, with 14 bases between. There are 16 residues in the CDR3. Germline V lookup: CDR1 SGHRS, CDR2 YFSETQ. The CDR3 sequence: CASSYLDGASTDTQYF. The CDR3, as DNA: TGCGCCAGCAGCTATCTGGACGGCGCTAGCACAGATACGCAGTATTTT. Filled out from reference TRBV5-1 and TRBJ2-3, the complete variable domain reads KAGVTQTPRYLIKTRGQQVTLSCSPISGHRSVSWYQQTPGQGLQFLFEYFSETQRNKGNFPGRFSGRQFSNSRSEMNVSTLELGDSALYLCASSYLDGASTDTQYFGPGTRLTVL.

The V and J genes are TRBV5-1 and TRBJ2-7; possibly TRBD2 for D (7 bases). Trimming took 2 bases from V and 2 from J, leaving 14 bases between them. This CDR3 spans 15 amino acids. Germline lookup yields CDR1 SGHRS and CDR2 YFSETQ. The CDR3 region is CASSFVAGAPYEQYF. CDR3 DNA: TGCGCCAGCAGCTTTGTTGCGGGGGCCCCCTACGAGCAGTACTTC.

The rearrangement links TRBV7-9 to TRBJ2-5; 7 bases agree with TRBD1. Trimming removed 6 bases from V and 11 bases from J; junction bases left unmatched: 18. The CDR3 covers 15 residues. Per the germline V gene, CDR1 is SEHNR and CDR2 is FQNEAQ (reference sequence). The CDR3 region is CASRLTGESKYKQYF. The CDR3 nucleotides read TGTGCCAGCAGGCTAACAGGGGAAAGCAAATACAAGCAGTACTTC.

J is TRBJ2-6 and V is TRBV12-3 or TRBV12-4; D call uncertain. There are 14 residues in the CDR3. Trimming left V 7 bases short and J 0 bases short, with 7 bases between. The CDR3 region has the DNA TGTGCCAGCACTCAGACCTCTGGGGCCAACGTCCTGACTTTC. Protein: CASTQTSGANVLTF.

The chain joins TRBV10-3 to TRBJ2-4; D may be TRBD2 (6 bases). TRBJ2-5 explains the end of the DNA better; the J call may be wrong. This CDR3 region has 13 residues. The germline V gene has CDR1 ENHRY and CDR2 SYGVKD. CDR3 amino acids: CAISGGVRETQYF. The CDR3 DNA follows: TGTGCCATCAGTGGGGGGGTACGCGAGACCCAGTACTTC.

V gene TRBV20-1 combines with J gene TRBJ1-2; no firm D call. This CDR3 spans 15 amino acids. V gave up 0 bases and J gave up 2 bases, with 13 bases separating them. Germline V gene data show CDR1 as DFQATT and CDR2 as SNEGSKA (reference sequence). For the CDR3, the DNA is TGCAGTGCTAGAGATCTCCGGGGTCCCAACTATGGCTACACCTTC. This encodes CSARDLRGPNYGYTF.

The chain joins TRBV7-6 to TRBJ2-3; D unclear. V was pared by 5 bases and J by 1 base, with 13 bases between. The CDR3 sequence is 15 residues long. Germline loops: CDR1 SGHVS, CDR2 FNYEAQ. This CDR3 is CASSAQLRGTDTQYF. In DNA, the CDR3 is TGTGCCAGCAGCGCCCAGCTACGTGGCACAGATACGCAGTATTTT.

Concerning this clonotype: Given a much more abundant clone one base away, this may be a read error. The CDR3 region has the DNA TGTGCCACCAGCAGTCTCACACAGGGGAGGGGAGATACGCGGTATTTT. It codes for CATSSLTQGRGDTRYF. The J gene is TRBJ2-3, the V gene TRBV15; tentatively, D is TRBD1 or TRBD2 (7 bases each). Germline V gene data show CDR1 as LNHNV and CDR2 as YYDKDF (reference sequence). This CDR3 has 16 residues.

Concerning this clonotype itself: One end of the junction fails to match germline, which may point to a read error. V usage is TRBV6-2 or TRBV6-3 and J usage is TRBJ1-5, with D possibly TRBD1 on 6 matching bases. The germline CDR1 and CDR2 sequences are MNHEY and SVGEGT. The CDR3 is made up of 17 amino acids. The CDR3 reads CASSTGTPSSGNQPRHF. In DNA, the CDR3 is TGTGCCAGCAGTACCGGGACACCCTCATCTGGCAATCAGCCCCGGCATTTT.